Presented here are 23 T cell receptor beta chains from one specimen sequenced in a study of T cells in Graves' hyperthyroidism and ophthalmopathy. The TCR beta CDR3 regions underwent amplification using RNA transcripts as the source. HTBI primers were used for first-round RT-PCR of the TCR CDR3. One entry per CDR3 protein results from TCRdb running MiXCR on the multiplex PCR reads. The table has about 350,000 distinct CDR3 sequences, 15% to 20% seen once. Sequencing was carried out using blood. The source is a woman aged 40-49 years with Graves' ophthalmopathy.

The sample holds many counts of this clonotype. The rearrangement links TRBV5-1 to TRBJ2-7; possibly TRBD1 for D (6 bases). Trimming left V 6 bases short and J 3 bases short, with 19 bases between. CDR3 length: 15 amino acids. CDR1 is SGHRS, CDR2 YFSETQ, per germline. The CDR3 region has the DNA TGCGCCAGCACCCTGGGGTCCGGACAGATCTACGAGCAGTACTTC. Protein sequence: CASTLGSGQIYEQYF.

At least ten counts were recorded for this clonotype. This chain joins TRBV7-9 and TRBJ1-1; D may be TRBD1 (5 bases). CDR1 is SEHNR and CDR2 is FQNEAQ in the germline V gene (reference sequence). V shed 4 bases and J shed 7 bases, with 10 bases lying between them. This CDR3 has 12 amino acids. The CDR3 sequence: CASSSLTDEAFF. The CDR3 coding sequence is TGTGCCAGCAGCTCTTTGACAGATGAAGCTTTCTTT.

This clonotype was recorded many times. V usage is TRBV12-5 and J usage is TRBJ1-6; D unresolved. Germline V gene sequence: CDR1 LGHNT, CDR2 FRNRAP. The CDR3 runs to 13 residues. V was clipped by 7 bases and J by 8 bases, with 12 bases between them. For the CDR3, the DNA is TGTGCTAGTGCCCCCGGGCTAGATTCACCCCTCCACTTT. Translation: CASAPGLDSPLHF.

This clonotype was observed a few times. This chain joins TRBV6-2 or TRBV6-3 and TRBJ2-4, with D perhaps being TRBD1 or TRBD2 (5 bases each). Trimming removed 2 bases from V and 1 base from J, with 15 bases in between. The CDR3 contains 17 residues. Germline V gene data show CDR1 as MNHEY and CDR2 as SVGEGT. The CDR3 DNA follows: TGTGCCAGCAGTTACGGAAATAGAGGGGTGGCCAAAAACATTCAGTACTTC. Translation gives CASSYGNRGVAKNIQYF.

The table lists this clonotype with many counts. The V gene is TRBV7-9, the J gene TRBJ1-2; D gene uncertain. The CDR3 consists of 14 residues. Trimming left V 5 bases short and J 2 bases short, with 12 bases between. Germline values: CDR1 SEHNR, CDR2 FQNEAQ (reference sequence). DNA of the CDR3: TGTGCCAGCAGCGTTAAGGGCGTAAACTATGGCTACACCTTC. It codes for CASSVKGVNYGYTF.

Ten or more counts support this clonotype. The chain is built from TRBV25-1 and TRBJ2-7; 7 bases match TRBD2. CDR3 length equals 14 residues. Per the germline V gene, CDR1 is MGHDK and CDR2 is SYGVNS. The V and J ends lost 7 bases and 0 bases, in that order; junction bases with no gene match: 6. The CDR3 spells CASNDGRSSYEQYF. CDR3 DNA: TGTGCCAGCAATGACGGGAGGAGCTCCTACGAGCAGTACTTC.

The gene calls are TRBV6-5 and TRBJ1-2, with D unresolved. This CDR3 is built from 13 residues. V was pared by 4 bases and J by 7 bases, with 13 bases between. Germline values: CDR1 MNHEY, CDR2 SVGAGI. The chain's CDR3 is CASSSPGNGGYTF. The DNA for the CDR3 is TGTGCCAGCAGTTCTCCCGGGAATGGTGGCTACACCTTC.

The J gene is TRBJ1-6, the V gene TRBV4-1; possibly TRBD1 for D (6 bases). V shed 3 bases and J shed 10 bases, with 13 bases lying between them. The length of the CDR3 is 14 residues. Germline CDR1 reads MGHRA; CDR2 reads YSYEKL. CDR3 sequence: CASSHKEGGSPLHF. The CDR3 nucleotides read TGCGCCAGCAGCCACAAAGAGGGGGGCTCACCCCTCCACTTT.

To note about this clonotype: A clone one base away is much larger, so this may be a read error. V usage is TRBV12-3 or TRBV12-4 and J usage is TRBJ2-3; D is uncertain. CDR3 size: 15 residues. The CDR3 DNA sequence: TGTGCCATCAGTTTTGGGCAGACCTTCACAGATACGCAGTATTTT. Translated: CAISFGQTFTDTQYF.

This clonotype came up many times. CDR3 protein: CASSLADREGETQYF. CDR3 coding DNA: TGTGCCAGCAGCCTGGCGGACAGGGAGGGGGAGACCCAGTACTTC. V is TRBV5-8 and J is TRBJ2-5, with TRBD1 as a possible D gene (8 bases). CDR3 length equals 15 residues. Germline values: CDR1 SGHTS, CDR2 YDEGEE. V was shortened by 4 bases and J by 5 bases, with 18 bases between the two germline ends.

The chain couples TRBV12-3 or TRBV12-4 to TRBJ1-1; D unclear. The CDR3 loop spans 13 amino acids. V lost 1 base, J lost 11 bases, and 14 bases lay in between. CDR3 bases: TGTGCCAGCAGTTTAGTCCTTCCCGAGGGTGCTTTCTTT. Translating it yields CASSLVLPEGAFF.

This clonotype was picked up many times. The CDR3 here is CASSLGQGKIYGYTF. The CDR3 region has the DNA TGTGCCAGCAGCTTAGGGCAGGGGAAGATCTATGGCTACACCTTC. V gene TRBV7-9 combines with J gene TRBJ1-2; the D gene is possibly TRBD1 (6 bases). Deletions cut 1 base from V and 4 bases from J, with 13 bases between. This CDR3 contains 15 residues. CDR1 SEHNR and CDR2 FQNEAQ come from the germline V gene (reference sequence).

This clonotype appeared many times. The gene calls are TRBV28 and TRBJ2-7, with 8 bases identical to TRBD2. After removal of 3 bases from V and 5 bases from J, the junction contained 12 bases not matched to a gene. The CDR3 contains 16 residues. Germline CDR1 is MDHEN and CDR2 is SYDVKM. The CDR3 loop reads CASSFLAGLVLDEQYF. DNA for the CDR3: TGTGCCAGCAGTTTTTTGGCGGGACTAGTTCTTGACGAGCAGTACTTC.

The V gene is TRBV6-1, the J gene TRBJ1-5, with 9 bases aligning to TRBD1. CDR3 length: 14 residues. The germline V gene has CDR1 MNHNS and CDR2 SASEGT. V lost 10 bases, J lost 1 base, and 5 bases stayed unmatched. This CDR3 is CATLTGGSNQPQHF. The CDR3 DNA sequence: TGTGCCACCCTGACAGGGGGAAGCAATCAGCCCCAGCATTTT.

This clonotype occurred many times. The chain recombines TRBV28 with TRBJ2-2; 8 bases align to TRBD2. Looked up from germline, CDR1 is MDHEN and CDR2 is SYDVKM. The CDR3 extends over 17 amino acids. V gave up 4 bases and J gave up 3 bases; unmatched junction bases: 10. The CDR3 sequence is CASSSLLSGRDTGELFF. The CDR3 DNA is TGTGCCAGCAGTTCTCTCCTCAGCGGGAGAGACACCGGGGAGCTGTTTTTT.

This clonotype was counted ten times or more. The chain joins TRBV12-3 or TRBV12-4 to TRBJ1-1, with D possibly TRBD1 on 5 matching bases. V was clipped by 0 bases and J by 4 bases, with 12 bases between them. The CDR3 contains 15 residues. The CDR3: CASSLAGGVGTEAFF. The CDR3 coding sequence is TGTGCCAGCAGTTTAGCGGGGGGGGTGGGCACTGAAGCTTTCTTT.

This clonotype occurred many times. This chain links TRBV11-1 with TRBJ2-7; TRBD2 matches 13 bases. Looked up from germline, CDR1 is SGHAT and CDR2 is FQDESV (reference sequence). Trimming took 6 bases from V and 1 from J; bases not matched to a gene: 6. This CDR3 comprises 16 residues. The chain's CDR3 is CASSPGLAGVSYEQYF. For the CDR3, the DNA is TGTGCCAGCAGTCCAGGACTAGCGGGAGTATCCTACGAGCAGTACTTC. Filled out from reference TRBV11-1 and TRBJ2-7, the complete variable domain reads EAEVAQSPRYKITEKSQAVAFWCDPISGHATLYWYRQILGQGPELLVQFQDESVVDDSQLPKDRFSAERLKGVDSTLKIQPAELGDSAMYLCASSPGLAGVSYEQYFGPGTRLTVT.

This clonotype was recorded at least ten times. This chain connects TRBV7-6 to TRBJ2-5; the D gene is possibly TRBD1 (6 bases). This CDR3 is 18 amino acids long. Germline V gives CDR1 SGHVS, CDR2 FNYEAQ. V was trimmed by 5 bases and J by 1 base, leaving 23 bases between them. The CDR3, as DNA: TGTGCCAGCAGCCCTTACCGGGACATTCCACCCACCCAAGAGACCCAGTACTTC. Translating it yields CASSPYRDIPPTQETQYF.

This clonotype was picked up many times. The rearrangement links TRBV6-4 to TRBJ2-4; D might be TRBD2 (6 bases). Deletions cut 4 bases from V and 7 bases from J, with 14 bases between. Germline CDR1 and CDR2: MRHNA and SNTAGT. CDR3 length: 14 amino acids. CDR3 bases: TGTGCCAGCAGTGTCTCTCCCGGGACTAACATTCAGTACTTC. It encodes CASSVSPGTNIQYF.

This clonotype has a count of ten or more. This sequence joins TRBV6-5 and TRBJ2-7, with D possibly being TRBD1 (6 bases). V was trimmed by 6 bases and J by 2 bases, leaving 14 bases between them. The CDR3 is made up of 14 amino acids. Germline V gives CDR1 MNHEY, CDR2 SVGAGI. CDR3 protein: CASRAGTRAYEQYF. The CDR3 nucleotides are TGTGCCAGCAGGGCCGGGACAAGGGCCTACGAGCAGTACTTC.

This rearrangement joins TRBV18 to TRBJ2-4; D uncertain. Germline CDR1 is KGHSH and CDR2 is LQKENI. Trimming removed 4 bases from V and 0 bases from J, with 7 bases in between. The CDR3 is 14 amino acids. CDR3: CASSQPLAKNIQYF. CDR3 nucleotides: TGTGCCAGCTCACAGCCGCTAGCCAAAAACATTCAGTACTTC.

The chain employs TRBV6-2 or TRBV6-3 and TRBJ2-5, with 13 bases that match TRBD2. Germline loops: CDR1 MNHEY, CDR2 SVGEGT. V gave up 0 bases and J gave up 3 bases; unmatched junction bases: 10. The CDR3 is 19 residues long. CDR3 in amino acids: CASSYSDGVGTSGEETQYF. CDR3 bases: TGTGCCAGCAGTTACTCGGATGGGGTCGGGACTAGCGGGGAAGAGACCCAGTACTTC.

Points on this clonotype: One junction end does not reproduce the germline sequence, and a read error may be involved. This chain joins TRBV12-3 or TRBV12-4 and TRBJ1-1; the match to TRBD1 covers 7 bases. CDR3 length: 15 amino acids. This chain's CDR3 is CANSPQGQSNTEAFF. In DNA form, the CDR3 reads TGTGCCAACAGTCCACAGGGACAGTCGAACACTGAAGCTTTCTTT.